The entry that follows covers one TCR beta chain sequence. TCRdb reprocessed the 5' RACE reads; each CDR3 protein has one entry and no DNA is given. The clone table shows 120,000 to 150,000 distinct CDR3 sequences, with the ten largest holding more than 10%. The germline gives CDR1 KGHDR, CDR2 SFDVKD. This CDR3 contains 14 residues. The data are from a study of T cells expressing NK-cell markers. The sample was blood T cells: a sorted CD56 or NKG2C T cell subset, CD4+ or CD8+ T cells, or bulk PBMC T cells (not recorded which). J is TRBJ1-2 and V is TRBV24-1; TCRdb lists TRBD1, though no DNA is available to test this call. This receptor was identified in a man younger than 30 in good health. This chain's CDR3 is CATSDSGGYYGYTF.